This T cell receptor beta chain was observed in a study of neoadjuvant anti-PD-1 for oral cavity cancer. There are 16 residues in the CDR3. V lost 3 bases, J lost 4 bases, and 7 bases stayed unmatched. Germline V gene data show CDR1 as LNHDA and CDR2 as SQIVND (reference sequence). Generated by immunoSEQ multiplex PCR, the TCRdb table keeps only in-frame clones and is missing some. The table includes some 29,000 clones, 80% detected once. Time point here: after neoadjuvant nivolumab, at surgical resection. The V call is TRBV19, the J call TRBJ1-3; 9 bases agree with TRBD1. This clonotype was sampled from a person between 40 and 80 years old with oral cavity squamous cell carcinoma. The sample was PBMCs, taken after nivolumab (anti-PD-1) treatment. CDR3 bases: TGTGCCAGTAGTATCTCCGGGACAGGGATCGGAAACACCATATATTTT. As protein: CASSISGTGIGNTIYF.